This TCR beta chain was documented in a study of T cell responses to AZD1222 COVID-19 vaccine. Study-wide findings and caveats: Spike-specific TCR breadth and depth grew following two AZD1222 doses. There were mostly white British donors and more females than males, and clonal diversity was possibly underestimated. Targeting of unmutated variant regions was reportedly seen in nearly half of spike-specific TCRs. Recipients of AZD1222 seropositive at baseline numbered only 6 or 7.

As regards this clone: The antigen is not known.

Method: immunoSEQ multiplex PCR; TCRdb's copy keeps in-frame clones and lacks some. This table has 25,000 or so clones, roughly 84% appearing once. Germline V gene lookup returns CDR1 MDHEN and CDR2 SYDVKM. The CDR3 loop spans 12 amino acids. Between the trimmed V and J ends, which lost 4 bases and 8 bases, there was a span of 9 bases. The clonotype originates from an adult who received the AZD1222 COVID-19 vaccine. This chain joins TRBV28 and TRBJ1-3; D is ambiguous. The starting material was peripheral blood, obtained 28 days after the second AZD1222 dose. In nucleotides, the CDR3 is TGTGCCAGCAGTTCCGCCCGGGACACCATATATTTT. Translating gives CASSSARDTIYF.